The 12 T cell receptor beta chains presented below share a single source sample, sequenced in a study of blood T cell repertoires in COVID-19. TCRdb's table, derived via immunoSEQ multiplex PCR, lists solely in-frame clones and lacks some. Of about 200,000 clones detected, 65% to 85% appear once; the ten largest clones hold over 9.5%. The specimen was peripheral blood. All receptors come from an elderly woman with acute or convalescent COVID-19.

The V gene is TRBV7-8, the J gene TRBJ2-3; 8 bases fit TRBD2. V shed 4 bases, J shed 2 bases, and the junction held 11 bases outside the gene matches. The CDR3 runs to 17 residues. Germline CDR1 is SGHVS and CDR2 is FQNEAQ. This chain's CDR3 is CASSSPRRGGFTDTQYF. CDR3 DNA: TGTGCCAGCAGCTCCCCCCGACGGGGGGGCTTCACAGATACGCAGTATTTT.

The chain combines TRBV5-1 with TRBJ2-2, with D possibly matching TRBD1 (6 bases). V was trimmed by 4 bases and J by 6 bases, leaving 13 bases between them. CDR3 length: 14 amino acids. The germline CDR1 and CDR2 sequences are SGHRS and YFSETQ. CDR3 sequence reads: CASSLGQSAGELFF. CDR3 nucleotides: TGCGCCAGCAGCCTGGGACAATCCGCCGGGGAGCTGTTTTTT. The full variable domain, rest sourced from reference TRBV5-1 and TRBJ2-2, is KAGVTQTPRYLIKTRGQQVTLSCSPISGHRSVSWYQQTPGQGLQFLFEYFSETQRNKGNFPGRFSGRQFSNSRSEMNVSTLELGDSALYLCASSLGQSAGELFFGEGSRLTVL.

This clone has just a few counts. This chain uses TRBV30 with TRBJ1-5; TRBD1 matches at 10 bases. The junction had 8 bases not matched to a gene; V was cut back by 3 bases and J by 6 bases. In germline, CDR1 is GTSNPN, CDR2 SVGIG (reference sequence). CDR3 length: 15 amino acids. For the CDR3, the DNA is TGTGCCTGGAGAGAGCCGGGACAGGGGATTCAGCCCCAGCATTTT. Its protein is CAWREPGQGIQPQHF.

V usage is TRBV7-9 and J usage is TRBJ1-1; tentative D call: TRBD1 (5 bases). There are 16 residues in the CDR3. V was pared by 5 bases and J by 0 bases, with 16 bases between. Germline CDR1 is SEHNR and CDR2 is FQNEAQ (reference sequence). CDR3 in amino acids: CASSRLRGNMNTEAFF. CDR3 in DNA: TGTGCCAGCAGCCGACTTCGGGGGAACATGAACACTGAAGCTTTCTTT.

V is TRBV4-1 and J is TRBJ1-5, with D perhaps TRBD1 (6 bases). The V gene lost 1 base and the J gene lost 1 base, with 17 bases spanning the gap. CDR3 size: 18 residues. Germline V gene sequence: CDR1 MGHRA, CDR2 YSYEKL. The CDR3 sequence is CASSQAPEGTGSNQPQHF. The DNA for the CDR3 is TGCGCCAGCAGCCAAGCACCCGAGGGAACAGGGAGCAATCAGCCCCAGCATTTT.

The sample holds a few counts of this clone. The V call is TRBV5-5, the J call TRBJ1-5; 8 bases align to TRBD1. The CDR3 is made up of 14 amino acids. V trimming: 2 bases; J trimming: 10 bases; junction bases outside the gene matches: 8. Germline CDR1 reads SGHKS; CDR2 reads YYEKEE (reference sequence). The CDR3 nucleotides read TGTGCCAGCAGCTTATTGACAGGGGAGGGACCCCAGCATTTT. It specifies CASSLLTGEGPQHF.

This chain connects TRBV5-1 to TRBJ1-2; 11 bases align to TRBD1. CDR3 length: 18 residues. The germline V gene encodes CDR1 SGHRS and CDR2 YFSETQ. V dropped 5 bases and J dropped 2; count of bases not matched to a gene: 14. CDR3 loop: CASRQVPGQGESNYGYTF. CDR3 coding DNA: TGCGCCAGCAGGCAAGTCCCGGGACAGGGGGAATCAAACTATGGCTACACCTTC.

CDR3 coding DNA: TGTGCCAGCAGCTTTGGGGGCAGCGGCACCGGGGAGCTGTTTTTT. Translated: CASSFGGSGTGELFF. The chain joins TRBV7-3 to TRBJ2-2; perhaps TRBD1 as D (6 bases). V lost 3 bases, J lost 4 bases, and 12 bases lay in between. This CDR3 has 15 residues. Germline V gives CDR1 SGHTA, CDR2 FQGTGA.

The chain uses TRBV7-3 and TRBJ2-2; D remains ambiguous. The germline V and J ends were trimmed by 4 bases and 7 bases, with 7 bases remaining between them. There are 12 residues in the CDR3. Germline CDR1 SGHTA, CDR2 FQGTGA. In DNA form, the CDR3 reads TGTGCCAGCAGCTCAGATGTCGGGGAGCTGTTTTTT. Translation gives CASSSDVGELFF.

V and J are TRBV2 and TRBJ1-5; no clear D gene. Germline CDR1 reads SNHLY; CDR2 reads FYNNEI. The V end lost 3 bases, the J end lost 3 bases, and 6 bases lay between the germline ends. The CDR3 runs to 13 residues. The DNA for the CDR3 is TGTGCCAGCAGTGACAGTTTCAATCAGCCCCAGCATTTT. Protein product: CASSDSFNQPQHF.

This chain links TRBV19 with TRBJ2-7; 7 bases map to TRBD2. The CDR3 has 15 amino acids. The ends lost 5 bases at V and 3 bases at J; junction bases unmatched: 10. The germline CDR1 and CDR2 sequences are LNHDA and SQIVND (reference sequence). The CDR3 DNA reads as TGTGCCAGTAGTTTCTCCGGGACTAACAACTACGAGCAGTACTTC. Translation: CASSFSGTNNYEQYF.

This chain connects TRBV6-5 to TRBJ1-1; 7 nucleotides agree with TRBD1. Germline V gives CDR1 MNHEY, CDR2 SVGAGI. V was clipped by 6 bases and J by 3 bases; unmatched bases: 7. CDR3 length: 14 amino acids. The CDR3 sequence: CASRQGESYTEAFF. CDR3 bases: TGTGCCAGCAGGCAGGGGGAGTCGTACACTGAAGCTTTCTTT.